This is a list of T cell receptor beta chains from one sample in a study of post-analysis software for immune sequencing data. TCRdb re-called the PCR reads through MiXCR, storing one row per CDR3 protein. This repertoire shows about 810,000 distinct CDR3 sequences, approximately 57% found once; its top ten account for under 6%. Source material: blood. All receptors come from a girl under 18 with multiple sclerosis. Both conserved end residues are part of each CDR3. The D gene is left open where the match is weak.

TRBV7-9,TRBJ1-2,17,TRBD1,CASSTLRGQGAFYGYTF
TRBV15,TRBJ2-1,15,.,CATSRVVASYNEQFF
TRBV29-1,TRBJ1-1,15,.,CSVVRLPIGGTEAFF
TRBV7-2,TRBJ2-7,13,.,CASSLQQAGEQYF
TRBV7-2,TRBJ2-5,14,TRBD2,CASSRSGRAETQYF
TRBV9,TRBJ2-3,15,.,CACSVDSQSSDTQYF
TRBV7-2,TRBJ2-3,16,.,CASSSRLAVSSDTQYF
TRBV14,TRBJ1-2,13,.,CASSQSQTYGYTF
TRBV4-1,TRBJ2-7,17,.,CASSQDTFGGSPYEQYF
TRBV27,TRBJ2-7,15,TRBD2,CASRQGTSGALWQYF
TRBV29-1,.,14,TRBD1,CSGIGTGGQETQYF
TRBV7-9,TRBJ2-5,15,.,CASSLARGGSETQYF
TRBV7-2,.,14,.,CASSSAGLTGEQYF
TRBV10-3,TRBJ2-7,17,TRBD1,CAISGIRTTGGSHEQYF
TRBV7-6,TRBJ2-7,15,.,CASSESEGWSYEQYF
TRBV4-1,TRBJ1-2,15,.,CASTDPQGVNYGYTF
TRBV19,TRBJ2-6,19,.,CASSIDYAGLRSGANVLTF
TRBV7-2,.,16,.,CASTGARGGATETQYF
TRBV20-1,TRBJ1-6,16,TRBD1,CSASMTGQLYNSPLHF
TRBV4-2,TRBJ1-1,14,.,CASSPLESDPEAFF
TRBV15,TRBJ1-5,17,.,CATSRGPPAAYNQPQHF
TRBV20-1,TRBJ2-5,13,TRBD2,CSAAGGPGETQYF
TRBV6-4,TRBJ2-1,15,TRBD2,CASSDGAGDLNEQFF
TRBV5-1,.,15,TRBD1,CASSSGTVGRETQYF
TRBV9,TRBJ2-3,18,TRBD2,CASCRLGASGGAGDTQYF
TRBV5-1,TRBJ1-4,18,.,CASSLMSVGVLANGKLFF
TRBV7-2,TRBJ1-2,14,.,CASSSWGGSYGYTF
TRBV7-2,TRBJ1-2,13,.,CASSSPIVGGYTF
TRBV20-1,TRBJ2-1,14,TRBD2,CSARESSGRNEQFF
TRBV20-1,TRBJ2-7,14,.,CSARVPGGAREQYF
TRBV5-5,TRBJ2-3,16,.,CASSFLGGAYSDTQYF
TRBV7-9,TRBJ2-3,15,.,CASSLEGTELDTQYF
TRBV7-8,TRBJ2-1,15,.,CASSLGDSIYNEQFF
TRBV4-1,TRBJ2-5,15,TRBD1,CASSQEGQGWETQYF
TRBV20-1,TRBJ2-7,17,TRBD2,CSARTSGNSPATYEQYF
TRBV4-1,TRBJ2-7,14,.,CASSQDPGDNEQYF
TRBV20-1,TRBJ2-5,16,TRBD2,CSAVGLAGDRQETQYF
TRBV2,TRBJ2-1,17,.,CASSGPGVGGSYNEQFF
TRBV10-3,TRBJ2-5,17,TRBD1,CAISKNFRAGGAETQYF
TRBV27,TRBJ2-5,16,.,CASSSLSGTNRQTQYF
TRBV10-3,TRBJ2-5,17,.,CAISDASALGNQETQYF
TRBV7-2,TRBJ1-6,18,TRBD1,CASSLAWTGGSYNSPLHF
TRBV7-6,TRBJ2-1,14,.,CASNSYRGNNEQFF
TRBV7-9,.,14,.,CASSLDRAQETQFF
TRBV5-1,TRBJ2-7,14,.,CASSSDSASYEQYF
TRBV4-2,TRBJ2-1,14,.,CASSRGDSDNEQFF
TRBV20-1,TRBJ2-4,22,TRBD2,CSAREYWAKRGGLELAKNIQYF
TRBV6-5,TRBJ1-2,15,.,CASSYSGLGDYGYTF
TRBV4-1,TRBJ1-4,15,TRBD1,CASSQVDRGNEKLFF